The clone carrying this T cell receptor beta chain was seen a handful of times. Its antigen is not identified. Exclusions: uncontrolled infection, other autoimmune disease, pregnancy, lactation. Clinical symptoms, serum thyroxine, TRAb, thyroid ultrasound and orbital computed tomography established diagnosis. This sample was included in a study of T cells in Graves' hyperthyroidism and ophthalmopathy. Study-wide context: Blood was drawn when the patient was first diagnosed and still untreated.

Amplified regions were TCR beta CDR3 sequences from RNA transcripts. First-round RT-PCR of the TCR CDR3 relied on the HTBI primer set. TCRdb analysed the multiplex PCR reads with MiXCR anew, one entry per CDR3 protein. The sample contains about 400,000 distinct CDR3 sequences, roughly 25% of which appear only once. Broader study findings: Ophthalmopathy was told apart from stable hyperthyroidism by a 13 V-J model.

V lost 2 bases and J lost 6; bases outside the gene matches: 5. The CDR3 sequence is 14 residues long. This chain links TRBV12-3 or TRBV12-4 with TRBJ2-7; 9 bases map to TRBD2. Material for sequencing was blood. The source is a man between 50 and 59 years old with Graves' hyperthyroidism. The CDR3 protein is CASSLRREGSEQYF. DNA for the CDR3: TGTGCCAGCAGTTTACGGCGGGAGGGTTCCGAGCAGTACTTC.